This entry lists 17 T cell receptor beta chains sequenced from one sample in a study of blood T cells in healthy people across ages. The use of a sample-barcoded 5' primer and a J-beta primer mix characterized a second PCR of roughly 7 to 12 cycles. MiXCR, run by TCRdb on the 5' RACE reads, gives a single entry per CDR3 protein. The data show fewer than 1 million distinct CDR3 sequences, under 45% seen once. Input material: blood. These receptors all come from a man in his 60s in good health.

This sequence joins TRBV20-1 and TRBJ2-1; 11 bases are a match to TRBD2. Per the germline V gene, CDR1 is DFQATT and CDR2 is SNEGSKA (reference sequence). The length of the CDR3 is 15 residues. The junction had 3 bases not matched to a gene; V was cut back by 2 bases and J by 3 bases. CDR3 sequence (DNA): TGCAGTGCTAGACCTAGCGGGGGGTACTACAATGAGCAGTTCTTC. Encoded protein: CSARPSGGYYNEQFF.

This clonotype was counted at least ten times. The V gene is TRBV3-1, the J gene TRBJ2-4; D is possibly TRBD1 (6 bases). Looked up from germline, CDR1 is LGHDT and CDR2 is YNNKEL (reference sequence). The CDR3 has 15 amino acids. Trimming shortened V by 3 bases and J by 5 bases, and 14 bases separated the two germline ends. CDR3 residues: CASSQRGTNQNIQYF. CDR3 DNA sequence: TGTGCCAGCAGCCAGAGAGGGACAAACCAAAACATTCAGTACTTC.

The rearrangement uses TRBV19 and TRBJ1-4, with a weak D call TRBD1 (5 bases). With 6 bases removed from V and 8 bases from J, the gap between germline ends came to 19 bases. CDR1 LNHDA and CDR2 SQIVND come from the germline V gene (reference sequence). The CDR3 has 15 amino acids. The CDR3 DNA follows: TGTGCCAGTAGCCCGTATGGGGGGACTGCAGAAAAACTGTTTTTT. Translation gives CASSPYGGTAEKLFF.

In its sample, this clonotype was seen a few times. V is TRBV5-8 and J is TRBJ1-6; perhaps TRBD1 as D (5 bases). This CDR3 spans 17 amino acids. V was pared by 0 bases and J by 7 bases, with 17 bases between. Germline lookup yields CDR1 SGHTS and CDR2 YDEGEE. The chain's CDR3 is CASSLGQPPSGNSPLHF. The CDR3 bases are TGTGCCAGCAGCTTGGGACAGCCTCCATCCGGAAATTCACCCCTCCACTTT.

Points on this clonotype: One end of the junction is discordant with germline, which a read error may explain. V is TRBV20-1 and J is TRBJ2-5; weak D call: TRBD2 (6 bases). Per the germline V gene, CDR1 is DFQATT and CDR2 is SNEGSKA (reference sequence). The CDR3 spans 12 residues. In DNA, the CDR3 is TGCAGGGCTAGAGCTAGCGAAGAGACCCAGTACTTC. Amino acid sequence: CRARASEETQYF.

V and J are TRBV7-2 and TRBJ1-4, with 10 bases matching TRBD1. With V trimmed by 4 bases and J by 9 bases, 5 bases remained unmatched. The germline V gene has CDR1 SGHTA and CDR2 FQGNSA. This CDR3 region has 14 residues. The CDR3 nucleotides are TGTGCCAGCAGCTCGGACAGGGGGAAGCAAAAACTGTTTTTT. This sequence encodes CASSSDRGKQKLFF. Drawing the rest from reference TRBV7-2 and TRBJ1-4, the complete variable domain is GAGVSQSPSNKVTEKGKDVELRCDPISGHTALYWYRQSLGQGLEFLIYFQGNSAPDKSGLPSDRFSAERTGGSVSTLTIQRTQQEDSAVYLCASSSDRGKQKLFFGSGTQLSVL.

CDR3 bases: TGCGCCAGCAGCCAAGATGGTGGAGGGGGCGGATATCAGCCCCAGCATTTT. This codes for CASSQDGGGGGYQPQHF. The gene calls are TRBV4-1 and TRBJ1-5; TRBD1 aligns across 7 bases. Germline assignment: CDR1 MGHRA and CDR2 YSYEKL. The CDR3 totals 17 residues. V trimming: 0 bases; J trimming: 5 bases; junction bases outside the gene matches: 10.

Concerning this clonotype: The junction and the germline gene differ at one end; a read error may be behind it. The V call is TRBV20-1, the J call TRBJ2-1, with 11 bases aligning to TRBD2. This CDR3 spans 14 amino acids. The germline V gene has CDR1 DFQATT and CDR2 SNEGSKA (reference sequence). In DNA form, the CDR3 reads TGCAGTGCTAGAGGACTAGCGGGATACAATGAGCTGTTCTTC. This translates into CSARGLAGYNELFF.

V gene TRBV6-2 or TRBV6-3 combines with J gene TRBJ1-4; the D gene is possibly TRBD1 (6 bases). Germline CDR1 and CDR2: MNHEY and SVGEGT. The ends were cut back, 4 bases at V and 6 bases at J, with 15 bases in the middle. CDR3 length: 15 amino acids. The CDR3: CASSSHRARDEKLFF. CDR3 coding DNA: TGTGCCAGCAGTTCCCACAGGGCCCGGGATGAAAAACTGTTTTTT.

In the case of this clonotype: Germline and junction disagree at one end, which may indicate a read error. V gene TRBV15 combines with J gene TRBJ1-1; D is uncertain. From germline, CDR1 is LNHNV and CDR2 YYDKDF (reference sequence). The CDR3 is 16 amino acids. The CDR3 region is CATSRDLRVLDTEALF. CDR3 in DNA: TGTGCCACCAGCAGAGATCTTAGGGTCCTAGACACTGAAGCTCTCTTT.

Only a few counts were recorded for this clonotype. The chain couples TRBV20-1 to TRBJ2-7; TRBD2 matches 8 bases. The germline CDR1 and CDR2 sequences are DFQATT and SNEGSKA (reference sequence). V was pared by 2 bases and J by 3 bases, with 9 bases of the junction left unmatched. The CDR3 runs 15 residues. The CDR3 DNA reads TGCAGTGCTAGACAACCCGGCGGGGGGCGCTACGAGCAGTACTTC. Protein: CSARQPGGGRYEQYF.

This clonotype was recorded a few times. The genes are TRBV7-2 and TRBJ2-3; no definite D call. The length of the CDR3 is 16 residues. CDR1 SGHTA and CDR2 FQGNSA come from the germline V gene. The germline V and J ends were trimmed by 2 bases and 2 bases, with 14 bases remaining between them. In DNA form, the CDR3 reads TGTGCCAGCAGCTTACGTTTCGGAGCCACCACAGATACGCAGTATTTT. Its translation: CASSLRFGATTDTQYF.

This clonotype was observed a handful of times. The rearrangement joins TRBV5-1 to TRBJ2-7; the D gene is possibly TRBD2 (5 bases). The CDR3 has 14 residues. Trimming cost V 4 bases and J 6 bases, with 17 bases left between them. Germline V lookup: CDR1 SGHRS, CDR2 YFSETQ. The CDR3 bases are TGCGCCAGCAGCCCGGACCAAATCACTAGCGAGCAGTACTTC. It specifies CASSPDQITSEQYF.

The chain employs TRBV11-2 and TRBJ1-1; D may be TRBD1 (5 bases). The V and J ends lost 0 bases and 1 base respectively, with 18 bases between them. The V gene's germline CDR1 is SGHAT and CDR2 FQNNGV. CDR3 length: 18 amino acids. CDR3: CASSLDRGAQSRNTEAFF. As DNA, the CDR3 is TGTGCCAGCAGCTTAGATCGAGGGGCTCAGTCACGGAACACTGAAGCTTTCTTT. Complete variable domain (other parts from reference TRBV11-2 and TRBJ1-1): EAGVAQSPRYKIIEKRQSVAFWCNPISGHATLYWYQQILGQGPKLLIQFQNNGVVDDSQLPKDRFSAERLKGVDSTLKIQPAKLEDSAVYLCASSLDRGAQSRNTEAFFGQGTRLTVV.

This clonotype was recorded at least ten times. The chain joins TRBV2 to TRBJ2-2, with D perhaps TRBD1 (6 bases). The germline V gene encodes CDR1 SNHLY and CDR2 FYNNEI. Trimming stripped 6 bases from V and 1 base from J, with 12 bases between. The CDR3 spans 15 residues. The CDR3 here is CASRDIQGNTGELFF. The CDR3 DNA sequence: TGTGCCAGCAGAGACATACAGGGGAACACCGGGGAGCTGTTTTTT.

The sample holds a few counts of this clonotype. This chain uses TRBV2 with TRBJ2-7, with D perhaps TRBD2 (6 bases). The V gene's germline CDR1 is SNHLY and CDR2 FYNNEI. V was cut by 7 bases and J by 3 bases, with 22 bases left in between. This CDR3 has 16 amino acids. As DNA, the CDR3 is TGTGCCAGCAAAACTGGGGGGTCCACAGACAACTACGAGCAGTACTTC. Its protein is CASKTGGSTDNYEQYF.

The genes are TRBV4-2 and TRBJ2-4; 7 nucleotides match TRBD1. The DNA end is a closer match to TRBJ2-7, so the J assignment may be wrong. CDR1 is LGHNA and CDR2 is YNFKEQ in the germline V gene. The CDR3 length is 15 residues. The CDR3 DNA is TGTGCCAGCAGCCAAGATGTGGGGACAGTATACGAGCAGTACTTC. Translated, it gives CASSQDVGTVYEQYF.